This T cell receptor beta chain was captured by sequencing in a study of blood T cells in healthy people across ages. Study results and caveats: It was not possible, with unsorted PBMCs, to conclusively compare naive and antigen-experienced cells. Higher diversity and more naive CD4+ cells were features of long-lived donors, compared to aged donors. CMV status of donors was not determined, possibly confounding expanded clonotype changes.

As regards this clonotype: Its antigen remains unidentified.

Together with a sample-barcoded 5' primer, a J-beta primer mix was included in a second PCR lasting about 7 to 11 cycles. One entry per CDR3 protein, called by TCRdb with MiXCR from the 5' RACE reads. Of 800,000 to 900,000 distinct CDR3 sequences listed, 62% are singletons. This CDR3 is 14 amino acids long. Germline assignment: CDR1 SGHVS and CDR2 FNYEAQ. Per sample, no less than 5.5 micrograms of total RNA were extracted. Source material: blood. This sequence originates from a man under 40 in good health. The V gene is TRBV7-6, the J gene TRBJ2-5, with 7 bases fitting TRBD2. The J call could be wrong; TRBJ2-7 is a better fit for the DNA end. CDR3 DNA: TGTGCCAGCAGCCCCGGGGGACTACCCCTCGAGCAGTACTTC. Its translation is CASSPGGLPLEQYF.